The clone carrying this T cell receptor (beta chain) was detected many times. Its antigen is not identified. The library was built from 400 to 500 ng RNA with molecular barcoded adaptors for alpha/delta and beta/gamma chains. TCRdb recomputed calls from the reads with MiXCR, one row per CDR3 protein. The sample records fewer than 30,000 distinct CDR3 sequences, about 20% being singletons. This record comes from a study of read filtering for tumor transcriptome and immune sequencing. Background on the study: Among patients, some 17 were male and approximately 15 female, aged about 40 to 90 (mean approximately 64). Whole-transcriptome libraries were prepared after DNase treatment.

General study findings and limits: This fraction held mixed bone marrow immune cells after CD138-negative sorting.

CDR3 length: 13 amino acids. Per germline, CDR1 PRHDT and CDR2 FYEKMQ (reference sequence). V lost 5 bases to trimming and J lost 8 bases, with 10 bases between them. This TCR came from a donor older than 35 with multiple myeloma. The sequencing input was a population of CD138-negative cells sorted from bone marrow. V and J are TRBV13 and TRBJ1-6, with no clear D. CDR3 sequence reads: CASSPDRDSPLHF. DNA of the CDR3: TGTGCCAGCAGCCCGGACCGAGATTCACCCCTCCACTTT.